This paragraph covers one TCR beta chain sequence. Its antigen remains unknown. The data derive from a study of regulatory T cells in long-lasting Graves disease. CDR1 is LNHDA and CDR2 is SQIVND in the germline V gene (reference sequence). CDR3 length: 15 amino acids. J gave up 4 bases and V 4 bases, and 9 bases lay outside the gene matches. Both iRepertoire HTBI primers and Arm-PCR of CDR3 regions were used to build the TCR beta libraries. TCRdb processed the multiplex PCR reads anew with MiXCR; each CDR3 protein has one entry. The sample has around 510,000 distinct CDR3 sequences; about a fifth are singletons. General study results and limits: Sample size was small, which may have lowered accuracy. Patients whose Graves' disease persisted exhibited lower TCR diversity than those newly diagnosed. Persistent disease exhibited a predilection for TRBV28, TRBJ1-2 and TRBJ2-5. Examination was confined to peripheral blood, excluding thyroid tissue.

Regarding time point: persistent/refractory GD, antithyroid drugs over 5 years with positive TRAb. RNA extracted from PBMCs served as the sequencing template. The chain has TRBV19 and TRBJ2-5, with TRBD1 matching over 7 bases. Material: peripheral blood mononuclear cells (PBMCs), obtained when the disease was refractory, from a patient treated with antithyroid drugs. This receptor was obtained from a female donor with Graves disease. CDR3 sequence: CASSTTRQGTETQYF. The CDR3 DNA sequence: TGTGCCAGTAGTACAACCCGACAGGGAACAGAGACCCAGTACTTC.